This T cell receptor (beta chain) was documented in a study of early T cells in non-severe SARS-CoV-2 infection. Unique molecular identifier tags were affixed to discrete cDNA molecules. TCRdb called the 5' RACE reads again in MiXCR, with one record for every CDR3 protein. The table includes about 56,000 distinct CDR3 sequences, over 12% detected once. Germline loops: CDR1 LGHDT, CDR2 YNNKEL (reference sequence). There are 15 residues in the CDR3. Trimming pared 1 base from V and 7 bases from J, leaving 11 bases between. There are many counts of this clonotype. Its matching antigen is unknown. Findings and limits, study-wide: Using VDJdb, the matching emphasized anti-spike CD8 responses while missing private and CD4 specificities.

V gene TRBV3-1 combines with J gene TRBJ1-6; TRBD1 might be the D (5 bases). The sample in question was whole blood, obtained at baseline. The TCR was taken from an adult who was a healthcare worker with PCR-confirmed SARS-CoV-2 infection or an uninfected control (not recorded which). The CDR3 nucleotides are TGTGCCAGCAGCCAAGGAGCAGGGTACAATTCACCCCTCCACTTT. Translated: CASSQGAGYNSPLHF.